The 10 T cell receptor beta chains presented below share a single source sample, sequenced in a study of T cells in Graves' hyperthyroidism and ophthalmopathy (dated by TCRdb to the late 2010s). The library came from multiplex PCR. Sequencing used an Illumina HiSeq 2000. The TCR beta CDR3 regions were amplified from RNA transcripts. The TCR CDR3 was subjected to a first round of RT-PCR using the HTBI primer set and the Qiagen OneStep RT-PCR kit. The public reads were reanalyzed by TCRdb: fastp trimming at Q25, MiXCR alignment, in-frame beta chains only. Duplicate CDR3 protein sequences are folded into a single record with the most common DNA and genes. Present in this sample are under 450,000 distinct CDR3 sequences, 15% to 17% of which were seen just once. The ten biggest clones cover 7.5% to 8% of the sample. Sequenced input: blood. These TCRs come from a woman between 18 and 29 years old with Graves' hyperthyroidism.

Ten or more counts support this clonotype. This chain uses TRBV7-8 with TRBJ2-7, with 10 bases lining up with TRBD2. The J segment lost 0 bases and the V segment lost 0 bases, leaving 5 bases of the junction unmatched. The CDR3 is made up of 17 amino acids. Germline loops: CDR1 SGHVS, CDR2 FQNEAQ. Here the CDR3 reads CASSLALSGRPSYEQYF. In DNA, the CDR3 is TGTGCCAGCAGCTTAGCCCTTAGCGGGAGGCCCTCCTACGAGCAGTACTTC.

This clonotype has ten or more counts. This CDR3 reads CASSFVGPETQYF. CDR3 coding DNA: TGTGCCAGCAGTTTCGTGGGCCCGGAGACCCAGTACTTC. The chain has TRBV28 and TRBJ2-5, with unresolved D. V was clipped by 3 bases and J by 5 bases, with 10 bases between them. Per germline, CDR1 MDHEN and CDR2 SYDVKM. The CDR3 totals 13 residues.

At least ten counts were recorded for this clonotype. The gene calls are TRBV20-1 and TRBJ1-5; D possibly corresponds to TRBD1 (5 bases). The CDR3 sequence is 15 residues long. V shed 6 bases and J shed 2 bases, with 17 bases lying between them. Germline V gives CDR1 DFQATT, CDR2 SNEGSKA (reference sequence). The chain's CDR3 is CSASRHQGGNQPQHF. The CDR3 DNA follows: TGCAGTGCCTCCCGACATCAAGGGGGCAATCAGCCCCAGCATTTT.

The V call is TRBV6-1, the J call TRBJ1-2; D gene unclear. The CDR3 totals 13 residues. CDR1 and CDR2 (germline): MNHNS, SASEGT. Trimming pared 4 bases from V and 4 bases from J, leaving 10 bases between. In nucleotides, the CDR3 is TGTGCCAGCAGTGGGGAGGAGATCTATGGCTACACCTTC. It yields the protein CASSGEEIYGYTF.

This clonotype was counted ten times or more. The chain joins TRBV20-1 to TRBJ2-7; D ambiguous. Trimming pared 6 bases from V and 2 bases from J, leaving 17 bases between. Germline loops: CDR1 DFQATT, CDR2 SNEGSKA (reference sequence). This CDR3 has 14 residues. The CDR3 DNA is TGCAGTGCCAGGCGCAGTAATAATCCCTACGAGCAGTACTTC. It translates to CSARRSNNPYEQYF.

There are many counts of this clonotype. The V gene is TRBV11-2, the J gene TRBJ1-1, with 7 nucleotides matching TRBD1. The CDR3 is made up of 15 amino acids. Trimming removed 3 bases from V and 3 bases from J; junction bases left unmatched: 7. In germline, CDR1 is SGHAT, CDR2 FQNNGV. The CDR3 DNA is TGTGCCAGCAGCTTTACGACAGGGAGGCACACTGAAGCTTTCTTT. Translation gives CASSFTTGRHTEAFF.

The chain has TRBV14 and TRBJ1-1, with 10 bases matching TRBD1. CDR3 length: 16 residues. The germline CDR1 and CDR2 sequences are SGHDN and FVKESK. V lost 4 bases and J lost 1; bases outside the gene matches: 6. The CDR3 is CASSRRRDRGNTEAFF. The CDR3 bases are TGTGCCAGCAGCCGAAGAAGGGACAGGGGGAACACTGAAGCTTTCTTT.

This clonotype was seen ten or more times. CDR3 sequence (DNA): TGCAGTGCTGCGAAACCCGAGGACATTCAGTACTTC. Amino acid sequence: CSAAKPEDIQYF. The V call is TRBV20-1, the J call TRBJ2-4; the D is unclear. Germline-derived CDR1 and CDR2 are DFQATT and SNEGSKA (reference sequence). The CDR3 is 12 amino acids. Between the trimmed V and J ends, which lost 5 bases and 8 bases, there was a span of 13 bases.

This clonotype was counted many times. The V call is TRBV20-1, the J call TRBJ2-2; unclear D gene. This CDR3 contains 14 residues. Per the germline V gene, CDR1 is DFQATT and CDR2 is SNEGSKA (reference sequence). Trimming removed 2 bases from V and 0 bases from J, with 7 bases in between. The CDR3 sequence is CSARQFANTGELFF. CDR3 DNA sequence: TGCAGTGCTAGACAGTTCGCGAACACCGGGGAGCTGTTTTTT.

This clonotype was found a few times. V gene TRBV5-1 combines with J gene TRBJ1-5, with a tentative D call TRBD1 (5 bases). This CDR3 spans 14 amino acids. V lost 0 bases to trimming and J lost 5 bases, with 9 bases between them. The germline gives CDR1 SGHRS, CDR2 YFSETQ. The CDR3 spells CASSLAPGDQPQHF. CDR3 DNA: TGCGCCAGCAGCTTGGCCCCGGGGGATCAGCCCCAGCATTTT.